This TCR beta chain was sequenced in a study of shared clonotypes between healthy human individuals. Concerning this clone itself: Its antigen is still unknown.

Points from the study as a whole: A small donor pool kept down the genetic and exposure-history diversity that was represented.

Each cell subset's genomic DNA was divided evenly among several immunoSEQ plates. The table came from immunoSEQ multiplex PCR; TCRdb's copy has only in-frame clones and leaves some out. The sample has roughly 2,000,000 clones; 90% to 95% are singletons. CD8 cells regarded as naive lacked CD45RO, were positively chosen for CCR7, and omitted terminally differentiated effector memory CD45RA+ cells. The material sequenced was naive CD8+ T cells from PBMCs. The TCR sequence derives from a man younger than 35 in good health. Some clones in this sample may be carry-over from other donors' samples.

This CDR3 is CATTHRVEMNTEAFF. The CDR3 nucleotides read TGTGCCACCACCCATAGGGTGGAAATGAACACTGAAGCTTTCTTT. V usage is TRBV28 and J usage is TRBJ1-1; D is undetermined. The V and J ends lost 10 bases and 0 bases respectively, with 18 bases between them. CDR3 length: 15 amino acids. CDR1 and CDR2 from the germline V gene are MDHEN and SYDVKM.